This passage covers 9 T cell receptor beta chains from one sample sequenced in a study of T-cell memory formation after mild COVID-19. From the 5' RACE reads, TCRdb called clonotypes with MiXCR, one entry per CDR3 protein. The table includes 250,000 to 300,000 distinct CDR3 sequences, 15% to 20% detected once. Material for sequencing was PBMCs or a T cell subset sorted from them (not recorded which). These receptors all stem from a man between 18 and 35 years old who had mild COVID-19 (a few samples of this study predate the infection). Cell type and time point are not known.

This clonotype was seen only a few times. This rearrangement joins TRBV7-2 to TRBJ1-6; no clear D gene. This CDR3 is 13 amino acids long. V gave up 4 bases and J gave up 7 bases, with 8 bases separating them. CDR1 and CDR2 from the germline V gene are SGHTA and FQGNSA. The CDR3 region is CASSSERNSPLHF. CDR3 sequence (DNA): TGTGCCAGCAGCTCGGAACGAAATTCACCCCTCCACTTT.

This clonotype was counted at least ten times. V gene TRBV5-1 combines with J gene TRBJ2-3, with 8 positions matching TRBD2. This CDR3 is built from 16 residues. CDR1 is SGHRS, CDR2 YFSETQ, per germline. Trimming removed 2 bases from V and 4 bases from J; junction bases left unmatched: 9. DNA for the CDR3: TGCGCCAGCAGCTTACCAGTAGCGGGGCCATCAGATACGCAGTATTTT. The encoded protein is CASSLPVAGPSDTQYF.

The J gene is TRBJ2-6, the V gene TRBV10-3, with 10 bases identical to TRBD1. The CDR3 has 16 residues. V shed 6 bases, J shed 3 bases, and the junction held 5 bases outside the gene matches. The germline V gene has CDR1 ENHRY and CDR2 SYGVKD. Written as DNA, the CDR3 is TGTGCCATCAGCTCCGGGACAGGGGTTGGGGCCAACGTCCTGACTTTC. Amino acids: CAISSGTGVGANVLTF.

This clonotype was seen a few times. The chain recombines TRBV5-1 with TRBJ1-5; D ambiguous. The CDR3 contains 17 residues. Trimming pared 4 bases from V and 2 bases from J, leaving 19 bases between. The germline V gene encodes CDR1 SGHRS and CDR2 YFSETQ. CDR3 residues: CASSPSPGLAGNQPQHF. In nucleotides, the CDR3 is TGCGCCAGCAGCCCATCGCCGGGTCTGGCTGGCAATCAGCCCCAGCATTTT.

This clonotype turned up a few times. The V and J genes are TRBV5-1 and TRBJ1-1, with a possible D match to TRBD1 (6 bases). V was cut by 7 bases and J by 6 bases, with 19 bases left in between. The CDR3 loop spans 14 amino acids. Per germline, CDR1 SGHRS and CDR2 YFSETQ. CDR3 sequence (DNA): TGCGCCAGCCGAAGTAAACAGGGTAACCCTGAAGCTTTCTTT. Translated, it gives CASRSKQGNPEAFF.

This chain joins TRBV15 and TRBJ2-2; 7 positions match TRBD1. V shed 0 bases and J 6 bases; nucleotides not matched to a gene: 7. Germline V lookup: CDR1 LNHNV, CDR2 YYDKDF (reference sequence). The CDR3 has 16 amino acids. The CDR3 DNA is TGTGCCACCAGCAGAGATTATTCAGGGGGAGCCGGGGAGCTGTTTTTT. The encoded protein is CATSRDYSGGAGELFF. Full variable domain (outside the CDR3, taken from reference TRBV15 and TRBJ2-2): DAMVIQNPRYQVTQFGKPVTLSCSQTLNHNVMYWYQQKSSQAPKLLFHYYDKDFNNEADTPDNFQSRRPNTSFCFLDIRSPGLGDTAMYLCATSRDYSGGAGELFFGEGSRLTVL.

This chain joins TRBV6-5 and TRBJ1-2; D is perhaps TRBD1 (6 bases). CDR1 and CDR2 from the germline V gene are MNHEY and SVGAGI. Trimming left V 5 bases short and J 2 bases short, with 21 bases between. The CDR3 has 17 amino acids. CDR3 in DNA: TGTGCCAGCAGTCCCTCAGGGGCCGCGCAAAGGAACTATGGCTACACCTTC. This translates into CASSPSGAAQRNYGYTF.

Only a few counts were recorded for this clonotype. The rearrangement joins TRBV20-1 to TRBJ2-7; perhaps TRBD1 as D (5 bases). The V end lost 0 bases, the J end lost 3 bases, and 12 bases lay between the germline ends. This CDR3 is built from 14 residues. CDR1 is DFQATT, CDR2 SNEGSKA, per germline (reference sequence). CDR3 in DNA: TGCAGTGCTAGAGATCAGGGCGGTTTCTACGAGCAGTACGTC. Translation gives CSARDQGGFYEQYV.

This clonotype was picked up a small number of times. The chain is built from TRBV20-1 and TRBJ2-7; no clear D gene. CDR3 length equals 11 residues. Germline V gives CDR1 DFQATT, CDR2 SNEGSKA (reference sequence). V dropped 3 bases and J dropped 5 bases, with 8 bases sitting between them. CDR3 nucleotide sequence: TGCAGTGCTAGGCAAGAGGACGAGCAGTACGTC. This encodes CSARQEDEQYV.